This T cell receptor (beta chain) was retrieved from a study of T cell repertoires in cytomegalovirus infection (dated by TCRdb to about 2019). Concerning the study at large: Recently identified HLA-C-restricted CMV epitopes, whose presentation resists viral immunomodulation, were targeted by peptide stimulations together with well-studied HLA-B-restricted epitopes. Donor HLA type was relevant to the analysis, as public TCR beta signatures indicated carriage of CMV infection together with the matching HLA type.

General study outcomes and caveats: In both this cohort and an independent roughly 400-donor cohort, the cumulative frequency of public TCR beta family members distinguished carriers of CMV infection plus the relevant HLA type. In the ex vivo response, HLA-C-restricted CMV-specific TCR beta clonotypes were dominant, and in two of eight donors the single most frequent clonotype came from this HLA-C-restricted group.

Instrument used: Illumina HiSeq 1500. TCRdb cleaned the public reads at Q25 with fastp, built clones with MiXCR and kept in-frame beta chains. Identical CDR3 protein sequences are pooled into one entry, listed with their most common genes and DNA. The sample table shows about 890,000 distinct CDR3 sequences, and around a third are seen once. The ten top clones hold over 12% of the sample. About this clonotype: The antigen it binds to is not known. No qualities accompany the bases; no much larger clone lies one base away.

Explained via the paper, the treatment or condition label denotes: in vitro stimulation with specific CMV peptide epitopes to enrich CMV-specific T cells. V sheds 0 bases and J sheds 8 bases, leaving 20 bases between their ends. In the germline V gene, CDR1 corresponds to LGHNA and CDR2 to YNFKEQ. From cysteine to phenylalanine, the CDR3 is 17 amino acids long. Only the CDR3 DNA is retained, 51 bases long and in frame from the first base. The TCR was taken from a human donor in good health (CMV status not recorded). Some clones in this sample may be carry-over from other donors' samples. Here the sequenced sample was cultured CD8+ T cells from PBMCs, taken from culture after CMV antigen stimulation. The chain is assembled from TRBV4-2 and TRBJ2-1, and perhaps TRBD2 as D gene, on 7 matching bases. The CDR3 loop reads CASSQERGPLFGDEQFF. The base sequence is TGTGCCAGCAGCCAAGAGCGGGGGCCCCTTTTTGGCGATGAGCAGTTCTTC.